This T cell receptor beta chain was obtained from a study of chemoradiotherapy in HPV16-positive cancers. A remark on this clone: What it binds is unknown.

The CDR3 totals 12 residues. Germline lookup yields CDR1 GTSNPN and CDR2 SVGIG (reference sequence). Trimming stripped 2 bases from V and 7 bases from J, with 11 bases between. Overall study findings and caveats: Better recurrence-free survival went with HPV-responsive T-cell expansion in HPV16-positive patients.

Data came from immunoSEQ multiplex PCR; TCRdb stores just in-frame clones and leaves some out. The profile covers over 10,000 clones, with roughly 64% appearing a single time and around 21% taken by the ten largest. The sequence came from a human donor with HPV-associated anogenital cancer. The sample was collected from a patient who underwent chemoradiotherapy. The gene calls are TRBV30 and TRBJ2-5; D gene unclear. The CDR3 spells CAWSPPSGTQYF. The CDR3 DNA reads TGTGCCTGGAGTCCCCCTTCCGGGACCCAGTACTTC.